The clone carrying this T cell receptor (beta chain) was recorded many times. Its target is not known. TCRdb independently ran MiXCR on the reads; one entry per CDR3 protein. The repertoire consists of around 300,000 distinct CDR3 sequences, with about 20% occurring once and the leading ten covering about 20%. The data are from a study of T cell repertoires in cytomegalovirus infection. The CDR3 totals 14 residues. V lost 3 bases to trimming and J lost 8 bases, with 16 bases between them. Germline assignment: CDR1 SGHTA and CDR2 FQGNSA. The sample here was cultured PBMCs, taken from culture after CMV antigen stimulation. This rearrangement joins TRBV7-2 to TRBJ1-1; possible D gene TRBD1, 6 bases. The origin of this receptor is a human donor in good health (CMV status not recorded). Some clones in this sample may be carry-over from other donors' samples. CDR3 residues: CASSFNRDLREAFF. Here the CDR3 DNA reads TGTGCCAGCAGCTTTAACAGGGACCTCCGGGAAGCTTTCTTT.